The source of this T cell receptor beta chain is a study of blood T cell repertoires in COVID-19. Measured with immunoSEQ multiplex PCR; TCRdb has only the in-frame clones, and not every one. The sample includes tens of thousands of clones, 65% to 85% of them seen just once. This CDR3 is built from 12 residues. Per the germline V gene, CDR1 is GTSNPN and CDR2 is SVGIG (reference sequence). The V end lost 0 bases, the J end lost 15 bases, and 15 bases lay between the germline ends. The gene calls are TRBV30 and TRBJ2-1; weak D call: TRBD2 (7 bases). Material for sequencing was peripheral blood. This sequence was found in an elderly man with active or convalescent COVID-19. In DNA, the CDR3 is TGTGCCTGGAGTGTACGGGGGGCGCGTCCGTTCTTC. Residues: CAWSVRGARPFF.